Below, 23 T cell receptor beta chains from the same sample are listed, as sequenced in a study of T cells after yellow fever vaccination. TCRdb re-called the 5' RACE reads with MiXCR, one entry per CDR3 protein. The sample shows a few hundred thousand distinct CDR3 sequences, about 17% of them seen only once. Sequenced here: PBMCs, sampled before the yellow fever booster vaccination. The receptors were sampled from a man between 18 and 29 years old who received the YFV17D yellow fever vaccine.

This rearrangement joins TRBV5-1 to TRBJ2-7; D is unclear. The germline CDR1 and CDR2 sequences are SGHRS and YFSETQ. Trimming cost V 1 base and J 4 bases, with 9 bases left between them. This CDR3 spans 13 amino acids. The CDR3 reads CASSLSLGYEQYF. The DNA of the CDR3 is TGCGCCAGCAGCTTGAGTTTGGGATACGAGCAGTACTTC.

This clonotype was recorded a few times. This chain uses TRBV20-1 with TRBJ2-3; D gene unclear. The CDR3 covers 15 residues. CDR1 and CDR2 (germline): DFQATT, SNEGSKA (reference sequence). V lost 0 bases and J 5 bases, leaving 15 bases between the germline ends. The CDR3 protein is CSARDQRNFQDTQYF. The CDR3 DNA follows: TGCAGTGCTAGAGATCAACGGAATTTCCAAGATACGCAGTATTTT.

The table lists this clonotype with a few counts. The rearrangement joins TRBV4-1 to TRBJ1-1, with D possibly TRBD1 on 5 matching bases. Germline CDR1 and CDR2: MGHRA and YSYEKL. The CDR3 length is 14 residues. V was pared by 0 bases and J by 11 bases, with 16 bases between. The CDR3 DNA reads as TGCGCCAGCAGCCAAGATCTGACCCGCCGGGGCGCTTTCTTT. It specifies CASSQDLTRRGAFF.

There are a few counts of this clonotype. This chain links TRBV12-3 or TRBV12-4 with TRBJ1-2, with no clear D. The CDR3 is 13 residues long. Trimming stripped 4 bases from V and 4 bases from J, with 10 bases between. The CDR3 DNA reads as TGTGCCAGCAGTTCGTGGGGAGGCTATGGCTACACCTTC. This codes for CASSSWGGYGYTF.

The chain is built from TRBV5-1 and TRBJ1-1, with 7 bases lining up with TRBD1. Looked up from germline, CDR1 is SGHRS and CDR2 is YFSETQ. The CDR3 contains 16 residues. Unmatched junction bases numbered 8, after V lost 2 bases and J lost 1 base. The CDR3 nucleotides read TGCGCCAGCAGCTTAGCCGGACCAGGGGGGAACACTGAAGCTTTCTTT. It yields the protein CASSLAGPGGNTEAFF.

The chain links TRBV7-2 to TRBJ1-2, with a tentative D call TRBD1 (6 bases). This CDR3 has 15 amino acids. In germline, CDR1 is SGHTA, CDR2 FQGNSA. V shed 1 base and J shed 4 bases, with 13 bases lying between them. The CDR3 DNA sequence: TGTGCCAGCAGCTTAGAACCGGGGGCCCCCTATGGCTACACCTTC. Protein product: CASSLEPGAPYGYTF.

CDR3 region: CASTKTGLNTEAFF. CDR3 DNA: TGTGCCAGCACCAAAACAGGGCTGAACACTGAAGCTTTCTTT. The chain uses TRBV6-5 and TRBJ1-1; possible D gene TRBD1, 6 bases. This CDR3 is built from 14 residues. CDR1 and CDR2 (germline): MNHEY, SVGAGI. Deletions cut 7 bases from V and 0 bases from J, with 12 bases between.

The chain uses TRBV6-5 and TRBJ1-1, with D tentatively TRBD1 (6 bases). The CDR3 has 13 residues. Germline lookup yields CDR1 MNHEY and CDR2 SVGAGI. The V gene lost 7 bases and the J gene lost 5 bases, with 14 bases spanning the gap. CDR3 in amino acids: CASKGGGGTEAFF. The DNA of the CDR3 is TGTGCCAGCAAAGGGGGGGGAGGGACTGAAGCTTTCTTT.

This clonotype was seen more than once but under ten times. This rearrangement joins TRBV20-1 to TRBJ1-6; D possibly corresponds to TRBD1 (5 bases). The germline gives CDR1 DFQATT, CDR2 SNEGSKA (reference sequence). V was pared by 3 bases and J by 7 bases, with 16 bases between. The CDR3 runs 15 residues. The CDR3 DNA follows: TGCAGTGCTAGGGGGACGGTGGTGGGGAATTCACCCCTCCACTTT. It specifies CSARGTVVGNSPLHF.

This clonotype has just a few counts. The chain uses TRBV25-1 and TRBJ1-4; the match to TRBD1 covers 9 bases. The CDR3 runs to 16 residues. Germline-derived CDR1 and CDR2 are MGHDK and SYGVNS. After removal of 4 bases from V and 5 bases from J, the junction contained 8 bases not matched to a gene. The CDR3 region has the DNA TGTGCCAGCAGTGCGACTCAGGGACAGGGCAATGAAAAACTGTTTTTT. Translation gives CASSATQGQGNEKLFF.

This clonotype was picked up a small number of times. CDR3: CASSTSMAEYNEQFF. The CDR3 DNA follows: TGTGCCAGCAGTACAAGCATGGCAGAGTACAATGAGCAGTTCTTC. This rearrangement joins TRBV28 to TRBJ2-1; the D is unclear. The CDR3 is 15 residues long. CDR1 and CDR2 from the germline V gene are MDHEN and SYDVKM. The V end was cut by 5 bases, the J end by 4 bases, with 15 bases between.

This clonotype was detected ten times or more. This chain uses TRBV20-1 with TRBJ1-2, with D hard to call. V lost 5 bases and J lost 4, with 5 bases in between. This CDR3 comprises 10 residues. Germline CDR1 and CDR2: DFQATT and SNEGSKA (reference sequence). The CDR3 protein is CSARGYGYTF. The CDR3 nucleotides are TGCAGTGCTCGTGGCTATGGCTACACCTTC.

This clonotype appeared a few times. This sequence joins TRBV20-1 and TRBJ2-1, with TRBD2 matching over 7 bases. The germline V gene has CDR1 DFQATT and CDR2 SNEGSKA (reference sequence). The length of the CDR3 is 17 residues. J was trimmed by 4 bases and V by 2 bases; bases with no gene match: 14. CDR3 region: CSARSGGDGGRYNEQFF. DNA for the CDR3: TGCAGTGCTAGATCGGGGGGAGACGGGGGTCGATACAATGAGCAGTTCTTC.

The chain carries TRBV6-5 and TRBJ2-1, with D tentatively TRBD2 (7 bases). Germline V gives CDR1 MNHEY, CDR2 SVGAGI. With 2 bases removed from V and 6 bases from J, the gap between germline ends came to 14 bases. This CDR3 spans 15 amino acids. CDR3 bases: TGTGCCAGCAGTTACGATCGCGGGGGCTTCAATGAGCAGTTCTTC. Translated, it gives CASSYDRGGFNEQFF.

This clonotype was counted a few times. The chain links TRBV20-1 to TRBJ2-7; unclear D gene. The V end lost 6 bases, the J end lost 1 base, and 13 bases lay between the germline ends. Germline CDR1 and CDR2: DFQATT and SNEGSKA (reference sequence). CDR3 length equals 13 residues. The CDR3 is CSAVTLGSYEQYF. The CDR3 nucleotides are TGCAGTGCCGTGACACTCGGATCCTACGAGCAGTACTTC.

The genes are TRBV6-5 and TRBJ1-2; D is undetermined. Between the trimmed V and J ends, which lost 2 bases and 1 base, there was a span of 8 bases. Germline values: CDR1 MNHEY, CDR2 SVGAGI. CDR3 size: 14 residues. CDR3 protein: CASSYGYLNYGYTF. The CDR3 bases are TGTGCCAGCAGTTACGGTTATCTTAACTATGGCTACACCTTC.

V usage is TRBV7-2 and J usage is TRBJ1-2; possibly TRBD1 for D (6 bases). Germline CDR1 SGHTA, CDR2 FQGNSA. The CDR3 sequence is 15 residues long. The V gene lost 5 bases and the J gene lost 2 bases, with 15 bases spanning the gap. This CDR3 reads CASSPPGHRNYGYTF. CDR3 nucleotides: TGTGCCAGCAGCCCCCCGGGACACAGAAACTATGGCTACACCTTC.

This clonotype was observed a handful of times. This chain links TRBV6-1 with TRBJ1-1; weak D call: TRBD1 (6 bases). CDR3 size: 14 residues. From germline, CDR1 is MNHNS and CDR2 SASEGT. The V gene lost 5 bases and the J gene lost 4 bases, with 14 bases spanning the gap. CDR3 nucleotide sequence: TGTGCCAGCAGTACCTACAGGGCGAGCACTGAAGCTTTCTTT. Translation gives CASSTYRASTEAFF.

The chain employs TRBV5-1 and TRBJ2-6, with D possibly called TRBD1 or TRBD2 (5 bases each). The germline CDR1 and CDR2 sequences are SGHRS and YFSETQ. Between the trimmed V and J ends, which lost 7 bases and 4 bases, there was a span of 21 bases. The CDR3 has 17 residues. CDR3 nucleotide sequence: TGCGCCAGCTCGCGTGAGGGGACGGGGTCAGGGGCCAACGTCCTGACTTTC. Residues: CASSREGTGSGANVLTF.

The table lists this clonotype with many counts. This chain uses TRBV12-3 or TRBV12-4 with TRBJ2-5, with a weak D call TRBD1 (6 bases). The CDR3 runs 13 residues. Trimming removed 2 bases from V and 5 bases from J, with 9 bases in between. CDR3 DNA sequence: TGTGCCAGCAGTTTACACAGGGATGAGACCCAGTACTTC. This translates into CASSLHRDETQYF.

This chain links TRBV25-1 with TRBJ2-7, with a tentative D call TRBD1 (5 bases). Germline lookup yields CDR1 MGHDK and CDR2 SYGVNS. CDR3 size: 16 residues. V lost 0 bases, J lost 2 bases, and 14 bases lay in between. In nucleotides, the CDR3 is TGTGCCAGCAGTGAATACCGTAAATTCAGGGCCTACGAGCAGTACTTC. This sequence encodes CASSEYRKFRAYEQYF.

This clonotype was recorded at least ten times. The V gene is TRBV18, the J gene TRBJ2-5, with 8 bases lining up with TRBD1. With V trimmed by 2 bases and J by 1 base, 3 bases remained unmatched. This CDR3 spans 15 amino acids. Germline V lookup: CDR1 KGHSH, CDR2 LQKENI. In nucleotides, the CDR3 is TGTGCCAGCTCACCATCGGACAGGGCCCAAGAGACCCAGTACTTC. As protein: CASSPSDRAQETQYF.

This clonotype was counted a few times. The CDR3 loop reads CASSHAPSGGNTDTQYF. The CDR3 nucleotides read TGTGCCAGCAGCCATGCGCCCAGCGGGGGGAACACAGATACGCAGTATTTT. The V and J genes are TRBV4-2 and TRBJ2-3, with 9 nucleotides matching TRBD2. V dropped 3 bases and J dropped 2; count of bases not matched to a gene: 9. This CDR3 is built from 17 residues. Germline V lookup: CDR1 LGHNA, CDR2 YNFKEQ.